This TCR beta chain was captured by sequencing in a study of beta chain features in type 1 diabetes. Study-level points and caveats: HLA effects on TCRB rearrangement stayed unresolved here.

What was sequenced were expressed TCRB transcripts, since all of the isolated RNA had been reverse transcribed. Naive, central memory and regulatory T cell samples yielded about 3.57 million reads on average. The repertoire was sequenced with immunoSEQ multiplex PCR; TCRdb's copy has only in-frame clones and lacks some. The sample lists fewer than 900,000 clones; roughly 15% were seen once. Every donor provided one heparinised blood draw, which averaged approximately 120 mL. CD45RO/CCR7/CD25/CD127/CD95/CD27 separated CD4+ naive, central memory, regulatory and stem cell-like memory cells by sorting. Germline V gene lookup returns CDR1 SGDLS and CDR2 YYNGEE. Trimming at V came to 1 base and at J to 5 bases, leaving 9 bases not matched to a gene. The CDR3 runs 16 residues. This clone appeared a few times. Antigen specificity is unknown.

The chain links TRBV9 to TRBJ2-1; 7 bases map to TRBD2. The sequencing input was naive CD4+ T cells from blood. This TCR came from a woman aged 18-29 years in good health. The DNA of the CDR3 is TGTGCCAGCAGCGTATCTGCGGGAGCGGGGCACAATGAGCAGTTCTTC. As protein: CASSVSAGAGHNEQFF.